This T cell receptor (beta chain) was recorded in a study of T cell responses to AZD1222 COVID-19 vaccine listed by TCRdb under 2021. Regarding the study in general: A total of over 230 trial participants underwent TCR sequencing, of whom about 200 received two doses of AZD1222 and about 26 received two doses of the MenACWY control vaccine. Trial participants were enrolled into age subgroups of 18-55, 56-69 and 70-plus years, which contained around 150, 28 and 57 TCR-sequenced participants, respectively.

Note on this clone: Its target antigen remains unknown. No base quality values were provided; no much bigger clone lies one nucleotide off.

The label giving this sample's time point can be read as: about 28 days (+/-7) after the second vaccine dose. The treatment or condition label on this specimen signifies: meningococcal conjugate vaccine given as trial control. Samples from vaccinated people were obtained from the UK trials COV001 and COV002, which included a single-blind randomized controlled phase 2/3 trial of AZD1222 (ChAdOx1 nCoV-19) in healthy adults. Trial participant PBMC samples were collected at day 0 and day 28 after the second dose for TCRbeta chain sequencing. The CDR3 regions of human TCRbeta chains were analyzed by immunosequencing. Per the authors' processing: TCRs in the repertoires were matched against a reference library of SARS-CoV-2-specific TCRs that had been generated with the MIRA antigen-specificity platform. Breadth was defined as the fraction of unique TCRs that were SARS-CoV-2-associated, and depth was defined as the fraction of total T cells that were SARS-CoV-2-associated. Using the MIRA data, each spike-specific TCR was mapped to the spike region that the TCR reacts to and placed in a CD4 or CD8 class. Log10-transformed breadth and depth values were compared by one-way ANOVA with Sidak's multiple comparisons tests. TCRdb took over this immuneACCESS table, retaining in-frame rearrangements with V and J assigned. Such tables are incomplete; in checked studies, under half of the missing clones stem from an unresolved V gene, and the remainder is unexplained. V and J calls and clone size are given by that table; D and trimming were obtained from the DNA. This sample holds some 150,000 clones; roughly 88% were observed only once. The top ten constitute under 5.5% of the sample.

The paper as a whole reports these results and caveats: Only six AZD1222 recipients were SARS-CoV-2 seropositive at baseline, limiting conclusions about previously exposed vaccinees. CD4 TCRs associated with the vaccine covered the entire spike protein, and the dominant responses were in regions 160-218 and 743-854. After two AZD1222 doses, spike-specific TCR breadth and depth were significantly higher than at day 0 and than in MenACWY recipients. Reportedly, close to half of the unique spike-specific TCRs recognized epitopes lying outside the regions that are mutated in the B.1.351 and B.1.1.7 variants. Because no samples from the day 14 peak response were available, repertoires could be characterized only after the peak T cell response. Participants were mostly white British and included more females than males, and it was suggested by the authors that clonal diversity may have been underestimated. In the small 56-69-year group, the increase in depth fell short of significance, most likely because of low power.

The receptor was isolated from an adult who received the MenACWY meningococcal vaccine as a control. Sequenced here: peripheral blood, sampled 28 days after the second dose of the MenACWY control vaccine.

The sequenced DNA: TGTGCCAGCTCACCGCAAGAGAGGGACAGGGGGAGCGATGGCTACACCTTC. This sequence encodes CASSPQERDRGSDGYTF. The receptor chain draws on TRBV18 and TRBJ1-2; 11 junctional bases match TRBD1. From the cysteine through the phenylalanine, the CDR3 covers 17 amino acids. Only the CDR3 part of the read is kept: 51 bases, read in frame from the first base. Via the germline V gene, CDR1 is KGHSH and CDR2 LQKENI. V is trimmed back by 3 bases and J by 6 bases, and the junction contains 12 bases that no gene match accounts for.